This TCR beta chain was captured by sequencing in a study of T cell responses to AZD1222 COVID-19 vaccine. Overall study findings and caveats: Donors in the cohort were predominantly white British and more often female, and clonal diversity was possibly underestimated.

With respect to this clone: The antigen remains unidentified.

Repertoires were generated with immunoSEQ multiplex PCR, while TCRdb's copy carries only in-frame clones and drops some. The sample lists around 260,000 clones, about 92% occurring once. V dropped 3 bases and J dropped 1 base, with 12 bases sitting between them. This CDR3 has 15 residues. Germline V gene data show CDR1 as DFQATT and CDR2 as SNEGSKA (reference sequence). The sample consisted of peripheral blood, taken on day 0 of AZD1222 vaccination. The V gene is TRBV20-1, the J gene TRBJ1-4, with D perhaps TRBD1 (6 bases). This TCR derives from an adult in good health. Here the CDR3 reads CSASWGPGTNEKLFF. As DNA, the CDR3 is TGCAGTGCTAGTTGGGGGCCGGGAACTAATGAAAAACTGTTTTTT.